This T cell receptor beta chain was recorded in a study of shared clonotypes between healthy human individuals. A few counts support this clone. Libraries were prepared by immunoSEQ multiplex PCR; TCRdb keeps only in-frame clonotypes and omits some of them. The top ten hold 10% of the sample, which has some 350,000 clones, around 67% seen once. This CDR3 spans 13 amino acids. Trimming took off 6 bases at V and 6 bases at J, with 13 bases between the two ends. Germline lookup yields CDR1 KGHSH and CDR2 LQKENI. The chain is built from TRBV18 and TRBJ2-3, with a possible D match to TRBD2 (5 bases). The sequenced sample was memory CD4+ T cells sorted from blood. Indicated subset: CD45RA-negative fraction. The receptor comes from a young man in good health. The chain's CDR3 is CASSPDFEDTQYF. The CDR3 region has the DNA TGTGCCAGCTCTCCGGACTTTGAGGATACGCAGTATTTT.